A selection of T cell receptor beta chains follows, all from one sample in a study of long-term antiretroviral therapy in people with HIV. Using immunoSEQ multiplex PCR, the repertoire was profiled, and TCRdb retains in-frame clones only, with some absent. In the table there are 20,000 to 25,000 clones, around four fifths of which are singletons. Sample: unsorted PBMCs, taken 1.6 years after starting antiretroviral therapy. The receptor set was obtained from a man in his forties with HIV. The CDR3 runs from the conserved cysteine through the conserved F or W. Each record gives: V gene, J gene, clone size, CDR3 protein. Some rows mark clone size as missing; the rest say once, few, many or name a class of expanded clone.

v_call: TRBV12-5; j_call: TRBJ2-2; clone_size: -; cdr3_aa: CASGQGGLNTGELFF
v_call: TRBV11-2; j_call: TRBJ2-7; clone_size: -; cdr3_aa: CASSLGGGSYEQYF
v_call: TRBV9; j_call: TRBJ2-7; clone_size: -; cdr3_aa: CASSPNSGGSEQYF
v_call: TRBV4-1; j_call: TRBJ2-1; clone_size: -; cdr3_aa: CASSQDTGGPSNEQFF
v_call: TRBV6-5; j_call: TRBJ2-3; clone_size: -; cdr3_aa: CASSYSHVGFTDTQYF
v_call: TRBV11-2; j_call: TRBJ2-2; clone_size: -; cdr3_aa: CASSHYASGGATGELFF
v_call: TRBV30; j_call: TRBJ1-4; clone_size: once; cdr3_aa: CAWSGTGREKLFF
v_call: TRBV5-1; j_call: TRBJ2-2; clone_size: -; cdr3_aa: CASSRGNTNTGELFF
v_call: TRBV28; j_call: TRBJ2-4; clone_size: -; cdr3_aa: CASSSGSLLAKNIQYF
v_call: TRBV9; j_call: TRBJ2-2; clone_size: once; cdr3_aa: CASSAGQVNTGELFF
v_call: TRBV2; j_call: TRBJ2-7; clone_size: -; cdr3_aa: CASKVARGLIYEQYF
v_call: TRBV10-2; j_call: TRBJ2-7; clone_size: -; cdr3_aa: CASKGSYEQYF
v_call: TRBV23-1; j_call: TRBJ1-5; clone_size: -; cdr3_aa: CATLQGFNQPQHF
v_call: TRBV7-8; j_call: TRBJ2-2; clone_size: -; cdr3_aa: CASSFRRTAAGELFF
v_call: TRBV6-1; j_call: TRBJ1-1; clone_size: -; cdr3_aa: CASSVTRNTEAFF
v_call: TRBV6-6; j_call: TRBJ2-6; clone_size: -; cdr3_aa: CASSYLTGGGANVLTF
v_call: TRBV7-9; j_call: TRBJ2-5; clone_size: -; cdr3_aa: CASSLASGGLGETQYF
v_call: TRBV5-6; j_call: TRBJ1-5; clone_size: -; cdr3_aa: CASSLRALGPQHF
v_call: TRBV4-1; j_call: TRBJ1-4; clone_size: few; cdr3_aa: CASSQDGQGGEKLFF
v_call: TRBV5-8; j_call: TRBJ2-1; clone_size: -; cdr3_aa: CASSWRGGSYNEQFF
v_call: TRBV2; j_call: TRBJ2-7; clone_size: once; cdr3_aa: CASMGQGSHEQYF
v_call: TRBV7-9; j_call: TRBJ1-1; clone_size: -; cdr3_aa: CASSPGTAESTEAFF
v_call: TRBV29-1; j_call: TRBJ1-6; clone_size: -; cdr3_aa: CSIRTGYNSPLHF
v_call: TRBV19; j_call: TRBJ2-2; clone_size: -; cdr3_aa: CASEYKNTGELFF
v_call: TRBV18; j_call: TRBJ2-1; clone_size: -; cdr3_aa: CASSPPGRYNEQFF
v_call: TRBV10-2; j_call: TRBJ1-2; clone_size: -; cdr3_aa: CASSESPQGRSYGYTF
v_call: TRBV6-5; j_call: TRBJ1-2; clone_size: -; cdr3_aa: CASSSLGGGGGYTF
v_call: TRBV6-5; j_call: TRBJ1-1; clone_size: -; cdr3_aa: CASSFGRTEAFF
v_call: TRBV19; j_call: TRBJ1-3; clone_size: -; cdr3_aa: CASSPRQGVSGNTIYF
v_call: TRBV6-1; j_call: TRBJ2-5; clone_size: -; cdr3_aa: CASSRDRGQTETQYF
v_call: TRBV5-1; j_call: TRBJ2-7; clone_size: -; cdr3_aa: CASSLFGLSSYEQYF
v_call: TRBV30; j_call: TRBJ1-2; clone_size: -; cdr3_aa: CAWSEWGGFSYTF
v_call: TRBV29-1; j_call: TRBJ1-3; clone_size: few; cdr3_aa: CSVISGNTIYF
v_call: TRBV10-3; j_call: TRBJ2-7; clone_size: once; cdr3_aa: CAIAGQSYEQYF
v_call: TRBV7-9; j_call: TRBJ2-7; clone_size: -; cdr3_aa: CASSLFVGWDNSYEQYF
v_call: TRBV7-9; j_call: TRBJ2-5; clone_size: once; cdr3_aa: CASSLTGPNFQETQYF
v_call: TRBV4-1; j_call: TRBJ2-2; clone_size: -; cdr3_aa: CASSQDIWAGGPDTGELFF
v_call: TRBV7-9; j_call: TRBJ2-1; clone_size: -; cdr3_aa: CASSPGGNEQFF
v_call: TRBV12-5; j_call: TRBJ1-4; clone_size: -; cdr3_aa: CAGKQARGGEKLFF
v_call: TRBV28; j_call: TRBJ2-7; clone_size: -; cdr3_aa: CASRRGGGASSYEQYF
v_call: TRBV30; j_call: TRBJ1-2; clone_size: -; cdr3_aa: CAWSVLPPQEGYTF
v_call: TRBV10-2; j_call: TRBJ1-1; clone_size: -; cdr3_aa: CASIQGEGNTEAFF
v_call: TRBV10-3; j_call: TRBJ1-1; clone_size: -; cdr3_aa: CAISLGANTEAFF
v_call: TRBV9; j_call: TRBJ2-1; clone_size: -; cdr3_aa: CASSVSGSTSDEQFF
v_call: TRBV6-5; j_call: TRBJ1-1; clone_size: -; cdr3_aa: CASSTTGGVEAFF